Listed here are 29 T cell receptor beta chains from one sample, sequenced in a study of response to subunit inactivated influenza vaccine. TCRdb passed the RT-PCR reads through MiXCR, listing each CDR3 protein once. The sample includes 700,000 to 900,000 distinct CDR3 sequences, around 20% of them seen just once. This specimen consisted of PBMCs from blood, obtained less than 6 days after vaccination. These receptors all come from a man aged 50-59 years who received an inactivated influenza vaccine.

V and J are TRBV6-1 and TRBJ2-7, with 12 bases aligning to TRBD2. J was trimmed by 3 bases and V by 6 bases; bases with no gene match: 18. This CDR3 is 19 amino acids long. CDR1 and CDR2 from the germline V gene are MNHNS and SASEGT. The CDR3 loop is CASRRYGNGGTSGLYEQYF. CDR3 DNA sequence: TGTGCCAGCAGACGATACGGTAACGGGGGGACTAGCGGGCTCTACGAGCAGTACTTC.

This clonotype was picked up a small number of times. The rearrangement uses TRBV20-1 and TRBJ2-1; 10 positions match TRBD2. The V gene's germline CDR1 is DFQATT and CDR2 SNEGSKA (reference sequence). The CDR3 has 16 amino acids. DNA of the CDR3: TGCGACGCTAGCACTAGCGGGGCCCGCTCCTACAATGAGCAGTTCTTC. Translated, it gives CDASTSGARSYNEQFF.

This chain uses TRBV24-1 with TRBJ2-1; no firm D call. The V gene lost 3 bases and the J gene lost 2 bases, with 13 bases spanning the gap. There are 16 residues in the CDR3. CDR1 is KGHDR, CDR2 SFDVKD, per germline. CDR3 loop: CATSDNRRAPYNEQFF. CDR3 nucleotides: TGTGCCACCAGTGATAACCGAAGGGCGCCCTACAATGAGCAGTTCTTC.

The chain combines TRBV12-3 or TRBV12-4 with TRBJ1-5, with TRBD1 identical over 9 bases. This CDR3 spans 14 amino acids. Losses at the gene ends were 4 bases for V and 7 bases for J; bases not matched to a gene: 5. This chain's CDR3 is CASSYRDREQPQHF. CDR3 in DNA: TGTGCCAGCAGTTACCGGGACAGGGAACAGCCCCAGCATTTT.

This sequence joins TRBV4-2 and TRBJ2-4; D unclear. CDR3 length equals 13 residues. V shed 1 base and J shed 5 bases, with 6 bases lying between them. CDR1 is LGHNA and CDR2 is YNFKEQ in the germline V gene. CDR3 DNA sequence: TGTGCCAGCAGCCAAGTCAGCGAAAACATTCAGTACTTC. Its protein product is CASSQVSENIQYF.

The chain couples TRBV4-1 to TRBJ2-2; 13 nucleotides match TRBD2. The CDR3 extends over 19 amino acids. In germline, CDR1 is MGHRA, CDR2 YSYEKL. V was pared by 5 bases and J by 4 bases, with 13 bases of the junction left unmatched. CDR3 in amino acids: CASSSTGLAGSHLTGELFF. CDR3 nucleotide sequence: TGCGCCAGCAGCTCCACGGGACTAGCGGGGTCCCATCTCACCGGGGAGCTGTTTTTT.

The rearrangement links TRBV6-5 to TRBJ2-3; TRBD1 might be the D (5 bases). The V gene's germline CDR1 is MNHEY and CDR2 SVGAGI. Between the trimmed V and J ends, which lost 1 base and 0 bases, there was a span of 14 bases. CDR3 length: 17 amino acids. CDR3 DNA sequence: TGTGCCAGCAGTTACTACACAGGAAGTCCTAGCACAGATACGCAGTATTTT. Its translation: CASSYYTGSPSTDTQYF.

This clonotype came up many times. The V and J genes are TRBV12-3 or TRBV12-4 and TRBJ1-2; D gene unclear. The V gene lost 6 bases and the J gene lost 4 bases, with 15 bases spanning the gap. This CDR3 has 14 residues. The CDR3 DNA is TGTGCCAGCAGCCCCGGGCCTAGGAGCTATGGCTACACCTTC. Residues: CASSPGPRSYGYTF.

The chain is built from TRBV28 and TRBJ2-2; D may be TRBD1 (6 bases). Per germline, CDR1 MDHEN and CDR2 SYDVKM. CDR3 length equals 13 residues. Trimming pared 7 bases from V and 6 bases from J, leaving 12 bases between. The CDR3 here is CASTLSGAGELFF. DNA of the CDR3: TGTGCCAGCACTCTATCAGGGGCCGGGGAGCTGTTTTTT.

The CDR3 region is CSARSLGRISTYEQYF. The CDR3, as DNA: TGCAGTGCTAGATCACTAGGGCGGATCTCCACCTACGAGCAGTACTTC. This chain joins TRBV20-1 and TRBJ2-7; D possibly corresponds to TRBD2 (5 bases). This CDR3 spans 16 amino acids. The V end lost 2 bases, the J end lost 2 bases, and 19 bases lay between the germline ends. CDR1 is DFQATT and CDR2 is SNEGSKA in the germline V gene (reference sequence).

The V gene is TRBV20-1, the J gene TRBJ2-3, with 13 bases that match TRBD2. V shed 6 bases and J 10 bases; nucleotides not matched to a gene: 10. Germline-derived CDR1 and CDR2 are DFQATT and SNEGSKA (reference sequence). The CDR3 totals 14 residues. The CDR3 spells CSAPGLAGSSAQYF. In nucleotides, the CDR3 is TGCAGTGCGCCGGGACTAGCGGGAAGTTCGGCGCAGTATTTT.

This clonotype came up many times. This chain links TRBV12-3 or TRBV12-4 with TRBJ1-1; weak D call: TRBD1 (6 bases). Trimming left V 6 bases short and J 6 bases short, with 14 bases between. The length of the CDR3 is 13 residues. CDR3 sequence (DNA): TGTGCCAGCAGCCTACAGGGATCCTCTGAAGCTTTCTTT. Translated, it gives CASSLQGSSEAFF.

V gene TRBV6-5 combines with J gene TRBJ1-2; 10 bases fit TRBD1. There are 16 residues in the CDR3. V was clipped by 4 bases and J by 1 base; unmatched bases: 6. In germline, CDR1 is MNHEY, CDR2 SVGAGI. CDR3 DNA sequence: TGTGCCAGCAGTTCTACCGGACAGGGGGTTAACTATGGCTACACCTTC. Protein product: CASSSTGQGVNYGYTF.

The rearrangement joins TRBV20-1 to TRBJ1-1; D ambiguous. CDR1 is DFQATT, CDR2 SNEGSKA, per germline (reference sequence). Trimming left V 3 bases short and J 0 bases short, with 11 bases between. The CDR3 extends over 14 amino acids. CDR3 region: CSASEAILNTEAFF. The DNA of the CDR3 is TGCAGTGCTAGTGAGGCCATCTTGAACACTGAAGCTTTCTTT.

The chain employs TRBV6-4 and TRBJ2-1; 9 nucleotides line up with TRBD2. This CDR3 spans 22 amino acids. After removal of 10 bases from V and 0 bases from J, the junction contained 28 bases not matched to a gene. CDR1 is MRHNA and CDR2 is SNTAGT in the germline V gene. The CDR3 sequence: CATTLRAGGDARFLSSYNEQFF. The DNA for the CDR3 is TGTGCCACCACGCTAAGAGCGGGAGGCGATGCAAGGTTCCTAAGCTCCTACAATGAGCAGTTCTTC.

This clonotype was seen more than once but under ten times. The J gene is TRBJ2-1, the V gene TRBV3-1; TRBD1 is a possible D gene (5 bases). The germline V gene encodes CDR1 LGHDT and CDR2 YNNKEL (reference sequence). Trimming shortened V by 0 bases and J by 3 bases, and 9 bases separated the two germline ends. There are 15 residues in the CDR3. The CDR3 region has the DNA TGTGCCAGCAGCCAAGATGGGGCCCGCTACAATGAGCAGTTCTTC. This encodes CASSQDGARYNEQFF.

This chain links TRBV12-3 or TRBV12-4 with TRBJ2-7; D perhaps matches TRBD1 (6 bases). Between the trimmed V and J ends, which lost 5 bases and 1 base, there was a span of 21 bases. This CDR3 comprises 17 residues. CDR3 sequence reads: CASSPSPGTRGSYEQYF. CDR3 in DNA: TGTGCCAGCAGTCCCTCCCCCGGGACAAGAGGGTCCTACGAGCAGTACTTC.

This chain uses TRBV7-9 with TRBJ2-6; D perhaps matches TRBD1 (5 bases). There are 16 residues in the CDR3. Looked up from germline, CDR1 is SEHNR and CDR2 is FQNEAQ (reference sequence). The V and J ends lost 4 bases and 0 bases respectively, with 10 bases between them. The CDR3 sequence: CASSYPGNSGANVLTF. CDR3 DNA sequence: TGTGCCAGCAGCTACCCAGGGAACTCTGGGGCCAACGTCCTGACTTTC.

This rearrangement joins TRBV28 to TRBJ2-1, with 7 bases identical to TRBD2. J gave up 7 bases and V 7 bases, and 10 bases lay outside the gene matches. The CDR3 consists of 14 residues. Germline lookup yields CDR1 MDHEN and CDR2 SYDVKM. CDR3 nucleotides: TGTGCCAGCACCCGAAGGGGACTACCGAATGAGCAGTTCTTC. Protein product: CASTRRGLPNEQFF. The whole variable domain, remainder taken from reference TRBV28 and TRBJ2-1, is DVKVTQSSRYLVKRTGEKVFLECVQDMDHENMFWYRQDPGLGLRLIYFSYDVKMKEKGDIPEGYSVSREKKERFSLILESASTNQTSMYLCASTRRGLPNEQFFGPGTRLTVL.

This clonotype was recorded a few times. This chain uses TRBV27 with TRBJ2-5; 11 bases match TRBD2. CDR3 length equals 17 residues. Germline V lookup: CDR1 MNHEY, CDR2 SMNVEV (reference sequence). V shed 10 bases, J shed 1 base, and the junction held 14 bases outside the gene matches. The CDR3 spells CATQRLAGLIFQETQYF. In nucleotides, the CDR3 is TGTGCCACCCAACGACTAGCGGGACTTATTTTCCAAGAGACCCAGTACTTC.

V usage is TRBV20-1 and J usage is TRBJ2-5, with D perhaps assigned TRBD1 or TRBD2 (5 bases each). Germline loops: CDR1 DFQATT, CDR2 SNEGSKA (reference sequence). V lost 3 bases, J lost 2 bases, and 13 bases lay in between. The CDR3 covers 14 residues. CDR3 region: CSASEGTAQETQYF. The CDR3 nucleotides are TGCAGTGCTAGCGAAGGGACCGCGCAAGAGACCCAGTACTTC.

A few counts support this clonotype. This rearrangement joins TRBV7-9 to TRBJ1-5; 7 bases are shared with TRBD1. Germline V gives CDR1 SEHNR, CDR2 FQNEAQ (reference sequence). This CDR3 region has 14 residues. The V segment lost 4 bases and the J segment 3 bases; nucleotides outside the gene matches: 3. The CDR3 DNA is TGTGCCAGCAGCTCAACAGGGGCCAATCAGCCCCAGCATTTT. Its translation is CASSSTGANQPQHF.

V and J are TRBV7-6 and TRBJ2-7; D possibly corresponds to TRBD1 (5 bases). Trimming took off 3 bases at V and 3 bases at J, with 9 bases between the two ends. The CDR3 runs 13 residues. CDR1 is SGHVS and CDR2 is FNYEAQ in the germline V gene. The CDR3 spells CASSFGAFYEQYF. The CDR3 nucleotides read TGTGCCAGCAGCTTTGGGGCCTTCTACGAGCAGTACTTC.

This clonotype was observed many times. V is TRBV20-1 and J is TRBJ2-1; D is undetermined. Germline V gives CDR1 DFQATT, CDR2 SNEGSKA (reference sequence). The CDR3 has 10 amino acids. Trimming shortened V by 6 bases and J by 7 bases, and 7 bases separated the two germline ends. CDR3 bases: TGCAGTGCCCTCCGGAATGAGCAGTTCTTC. Protein: CSALRNEQFF.

This clonotype was counted between two and nine times. V gene TRBV5-6 combines with J gene TRBJ1-2; TRBD1 aligns across 7 bases. Per the germline V gene, CDR1 is SGHDT and CDR2 is YYEEEE. This CDR3 comprises 17 residues. V lost 4 bases, J lost 5 bases, and 17 bases stayed unmatched. CDR3 loop: CASSLLIIPTGRYGYTF. CDR3 DNA sequence: TGTGCCAGCAGCCTACTAATAATCCCGACAGGGCGGTATGGCTACACCTTC.

This clonotype was observed a few times. The chain employs TRBV18 and TRBJ2-6; D is unclear. This CDR3 is built from 15 residues. Germline V CDR1 and CDR2: KGHSH, LQKENI. V lost 3 bases, J lost 0 bases, and 6 bases lay in between. This chain's CDR3 is CASSPDISGANVLTF. The CDR3 nucleotides are TGTGCCAGCTCACCTGACATCTCTGGGGCCAACGTCCTGACTTTC.

This clonotype appeared a few times. The chain joins TRBV6-5 to TRBJ2-7; 8 nucleotides match TRBD1. This CDR3 region has 15 residues. Per the germline V gene, CDR1 is MNHEY and CDR2 is SVGAGI. V lost 5 bases to trimming and J lost 3 bases; unmatched junction nucleotides: 9. This CDR3 is CASSTDRGSYYEQYF. The CDR3 DNA follows: TGTGCCAGCAGTACCGACAGGGGTTCGTACTACGAGCAGTACTTC.

This rearrangement joins TRBV25-1 to TRBJ2-1, with D possibly being TRBD2 (5 bases). Per germline, CDR1 MGHDK and CDR2 SYGVNS. The CDR3 has 13 residues. V lost 5 bases, J lost 8 bases, and 13 bases lay in between. CDR3 amino acids: CASSNPLGDEQFF. CDR3 DNA sequence: TGTGCCAGCAGTAACCCACTAGGAGATGAGCAGTTCTTC.

This clonotype was seen a few times. The chain carries TRBV7-8 and TRBJ2-7; 8 positions match TRBD1. The CDR3 covers 14 residues. Germline V CDR1 and CDR2: SGHVS, FQNEAQ. The ends lost 2 bases at V and 5 bases at J; junction bases unmatched: 5. CDR3 loop: CASSLHRGNNEQYF. The CDR3, as DNA: TGTGCCAGCAGCTTACACAGGGGGAACAACGAGCAGTACTTC.